Listed below are T cell receptor beta chains from one sample, sequenced in a study of blood T cell repertoires in COVID-19. Method: immunoSEQ multiplex PCR; TCRdb's copy keeps in-frame clones and lacks some. The sample lists about 220,000 clones; around 82% were seen once. The sequenced material came from peripheral blood. Source of these receptors: a woman older than 75 with acute or convalescent COVID-19. The CDR3 runs from the conserved cysteine through the conserved F or W. D genes are given only for firm matches. The size of a clone is reported for some rows only, either as once, few or many, or as a class for expanded clones.

d_call,j_call,clone_size,v_call,cdr3_length,cdr3_nt,cdr3_aa
-,TRBJ2-4,once,TRBV2,16,TGTGCCAGCAGTGAGAGACAGGCCTTAGCCAAAAACATTCAGTACTTC,CASSERQALAKNIQYF
-,TRBJ1-5,-,TRBV19,15,TGTGCCAGTAGTATTGGGACTTTGAGCAATCAGCCCCAGCATTTT,CASSIGTLSNQPQHF
-,TRBJ2-5,-,TRBV5-4,14,TGTGCCAGCAGCTCGGTAGATACGGGTGAGACCCAGTACTTC,CASSSVDTGETQYF
TRBD1,TRBJ1-5,-,TRBV19,14,TGTGCCAGTAGTATCAGGGGGCCGGATCAGCCCCAGCATTTT,CASSIRGPDQPQHF
-,TRBJ1-1,few,TRBV11-2,13,TGTGCCAGCAGCTTAGAGGGGAGGGCTGAAGCTTTCTTT,CASSLEGRAEAFF
-,TRBJ1-6,once,TRBV4-1,16,TGCGCCAGCAGCCAAGGGTCGACAGGCTATAATTCACCCCTCCACTTT,CASSQGSTGYNSPLHF
-,TRBJ1-1,-,TRBV25-1,13,TGTGCCAGCAGTGAAAAGAGGAACACTGAAGCTTTCTTT,CASSEKRNTEAFF
-,TRBJ1-2,-,TRBV27,14,TGTGCCAGCAGTTTATGGTCCGGGGGAAATGGCTACACCTTC,CASSLWSGGNGYTF
TRBD1,TRBJ1-2,-,TRBV7-9,15,TGTGCCAGCAGCTTCGGACAGGGGGCGTGGGGAGGCTACACCTTC,CASSFGQGAWGGYTF
TRBD2,TRBJ2-5,-,TRBV7-2,16,TGTGCCAGCAGCCCCGAACTAGCGGGGGCCCAAGAGACCCAGTACTTC,CASSPELAGAQETQYF
TRBD1,TRBJ1-2,few,TRBV7-2,15,TGTGCCAGCAGCTCGGGGACAGGGGGCTCCTATGGCTACACCTTC,CASSSGTGGSYGYTF
TRBD1,TRBJ1-5,-,TRBV4-1,16,TGCGCCAGCAGCCAAGCAGGGACAGGACTCAATCAGCCCCAGCATTTT,CASSQAGTGLNQPQHF
TRBD1,TRBJ2-1,-,TRBV2,15,TGTGCCAGCAGTGGACAGGGGGAAGTTTTCGATGAGCAGTTCTTC,CASSGQGEVFDEQFF